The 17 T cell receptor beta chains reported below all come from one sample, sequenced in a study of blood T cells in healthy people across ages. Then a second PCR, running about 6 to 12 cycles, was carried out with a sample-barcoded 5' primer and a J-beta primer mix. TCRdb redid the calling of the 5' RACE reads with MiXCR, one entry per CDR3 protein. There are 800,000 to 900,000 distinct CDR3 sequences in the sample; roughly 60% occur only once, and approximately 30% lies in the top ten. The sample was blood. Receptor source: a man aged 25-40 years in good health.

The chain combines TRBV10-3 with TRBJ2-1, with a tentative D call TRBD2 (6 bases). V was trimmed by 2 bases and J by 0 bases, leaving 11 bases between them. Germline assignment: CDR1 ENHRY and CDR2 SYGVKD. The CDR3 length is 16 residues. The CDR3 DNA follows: TGTGCCATCAGTGAGACTAGCCTGAGCTCCTACAATGAGCAGTTCTTC. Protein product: CAISETSLSSYNEQFF.

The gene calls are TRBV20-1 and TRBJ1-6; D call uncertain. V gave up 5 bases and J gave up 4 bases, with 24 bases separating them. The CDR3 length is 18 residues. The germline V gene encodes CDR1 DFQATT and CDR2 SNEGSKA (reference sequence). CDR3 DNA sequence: TGCAGTGCTTGGTTGTGGCAGGCCAAAGTAACTTATAATTCACCCCTCCACTTT. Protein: CSAWLWQAKVTYNSPLHF.

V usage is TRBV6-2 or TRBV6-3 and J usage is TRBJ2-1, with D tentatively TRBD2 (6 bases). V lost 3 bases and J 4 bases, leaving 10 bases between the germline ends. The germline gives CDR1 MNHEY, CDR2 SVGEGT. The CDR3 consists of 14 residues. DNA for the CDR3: TGTGCCAGCAGTTATGGGACTGAATACAATGAGCAGTTCTTC. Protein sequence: CASSYGTEYNEQFF.

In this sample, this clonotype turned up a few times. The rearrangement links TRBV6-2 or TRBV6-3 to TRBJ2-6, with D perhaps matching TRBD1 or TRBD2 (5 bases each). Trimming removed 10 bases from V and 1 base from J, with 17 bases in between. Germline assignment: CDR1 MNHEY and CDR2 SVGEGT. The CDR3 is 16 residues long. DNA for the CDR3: TGTGCCACCCGGGACGGAGGTTTTTCTGGGGCCAACGTCCTGACTTTC. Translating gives CATRDGGFSGANVLTF.

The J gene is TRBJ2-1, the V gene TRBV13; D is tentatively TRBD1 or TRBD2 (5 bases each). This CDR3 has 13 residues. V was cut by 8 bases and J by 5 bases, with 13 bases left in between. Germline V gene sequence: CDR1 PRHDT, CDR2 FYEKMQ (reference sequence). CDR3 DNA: TGTGCCAGCGGGACCACGCCTGACAATGAGCAGTTCTTC. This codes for CASGTTPDNEQFF.

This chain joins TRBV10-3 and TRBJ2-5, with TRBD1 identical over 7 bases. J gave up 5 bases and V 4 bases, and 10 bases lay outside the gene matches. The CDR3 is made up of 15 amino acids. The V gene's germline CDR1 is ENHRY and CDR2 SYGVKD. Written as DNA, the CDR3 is TGTGCCATCAGTGGGGCGAGACAGGGAATGGAGACCCAGTACTTC. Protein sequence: CAISGARQGMETQYF.

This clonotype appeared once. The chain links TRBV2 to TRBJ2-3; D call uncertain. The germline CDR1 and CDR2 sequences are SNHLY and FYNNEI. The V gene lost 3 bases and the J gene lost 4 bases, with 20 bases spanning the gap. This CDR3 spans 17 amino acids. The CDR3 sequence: CASSDGRSAVGADTQYF. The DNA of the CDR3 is TGTGCCAGCAGTGACGGCAGATCGGCGGTTGGCGCAGATACGCAGTATTTT.

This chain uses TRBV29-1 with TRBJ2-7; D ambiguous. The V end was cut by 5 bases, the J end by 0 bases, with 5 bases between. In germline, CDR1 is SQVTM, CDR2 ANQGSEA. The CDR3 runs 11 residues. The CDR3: CSVRLSYEQYF. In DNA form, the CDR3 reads TGCAGCGTTAGACTCTCCTACGAGCAGTACTTC.

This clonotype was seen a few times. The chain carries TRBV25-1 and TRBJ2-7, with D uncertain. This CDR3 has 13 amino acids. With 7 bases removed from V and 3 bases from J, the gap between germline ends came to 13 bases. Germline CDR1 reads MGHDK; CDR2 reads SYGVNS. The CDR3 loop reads CASTLVGHYEQYF. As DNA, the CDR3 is TGTGCCAGCACCTTGGTAGGCCACTACGAGCAGTACTTC.

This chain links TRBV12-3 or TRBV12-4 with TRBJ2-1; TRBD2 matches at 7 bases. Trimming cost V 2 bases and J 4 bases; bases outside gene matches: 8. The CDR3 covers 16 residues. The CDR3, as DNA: TGTGCCAGCAGTTTAACTCTCCAGCGGGGATACAATGAGCAGTTCTTC. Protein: CASSLTLQRGYNEQFF.

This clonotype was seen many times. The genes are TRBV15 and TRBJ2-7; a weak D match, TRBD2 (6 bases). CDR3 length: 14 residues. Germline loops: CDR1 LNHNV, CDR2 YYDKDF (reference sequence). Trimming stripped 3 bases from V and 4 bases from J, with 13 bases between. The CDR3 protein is CATSRTLGGYEQYF. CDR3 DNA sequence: TGTGCCACCAGCAGGACCCTGGGGGGATACGAGCAGTACTTC.

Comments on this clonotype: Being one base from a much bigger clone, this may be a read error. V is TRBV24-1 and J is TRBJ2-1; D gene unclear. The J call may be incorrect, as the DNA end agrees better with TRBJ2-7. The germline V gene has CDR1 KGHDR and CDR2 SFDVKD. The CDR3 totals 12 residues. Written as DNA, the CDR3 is TGTGCCACCAGTACGACAAGGGACGAGCAGTACTTC. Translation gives CATSTTRDEQYF.

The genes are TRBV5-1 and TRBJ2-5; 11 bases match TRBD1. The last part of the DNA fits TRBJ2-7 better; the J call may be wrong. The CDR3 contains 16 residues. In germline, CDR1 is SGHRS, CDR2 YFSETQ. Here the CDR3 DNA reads TGCGCCAGCAGCTTGGGGGGGACAGGGGGAACCTACGAGCAGTACTTC. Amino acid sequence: CASSLGGTGGTYEQYF.

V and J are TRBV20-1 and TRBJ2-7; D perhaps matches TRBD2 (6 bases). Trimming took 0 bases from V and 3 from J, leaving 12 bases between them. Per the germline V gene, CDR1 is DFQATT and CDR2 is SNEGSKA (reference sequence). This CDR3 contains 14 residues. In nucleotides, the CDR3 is TGCAGTGCTAGAGATCGGGAGCGGTACTACGAGCAGTACTTC. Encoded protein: CSARDRERYYEQYF.

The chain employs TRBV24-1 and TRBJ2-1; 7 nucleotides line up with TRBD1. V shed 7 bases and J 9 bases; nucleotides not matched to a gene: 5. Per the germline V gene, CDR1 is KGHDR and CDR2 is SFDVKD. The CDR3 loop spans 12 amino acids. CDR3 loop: CATSRTGFEQFF. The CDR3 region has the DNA TGTGCCACCAGCCGGACAGGCTTTGAGCAGTTCTTC.

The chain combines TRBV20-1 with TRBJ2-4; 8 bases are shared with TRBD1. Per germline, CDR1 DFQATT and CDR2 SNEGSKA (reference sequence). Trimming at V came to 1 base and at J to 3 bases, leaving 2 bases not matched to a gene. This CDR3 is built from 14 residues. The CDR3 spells CSARGTGSKNIQYF. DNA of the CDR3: TGCAGTGCTAGAGGGACAGGGAGCAAAAACATTCAGTACTTC.

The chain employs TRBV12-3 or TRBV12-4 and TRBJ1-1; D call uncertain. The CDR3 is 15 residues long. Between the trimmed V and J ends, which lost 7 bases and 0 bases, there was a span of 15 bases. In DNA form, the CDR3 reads TGTGCCAGCACCGGAAGCGGCAGCATGAACACTGAAGCTTTCTTT. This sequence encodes CASTGSGSMNTEAFF.